Shown below are 31 T cell receptor beta chains from a single sample sequenced in a study of T cells in Graves' hyperthyroidism and ophthalmopathy. What was amplified from RNA transcripts were TCR beta CDR3 regions. An initial round of RT-PCR targeting the TCR CDR3 relied on the HTBI primer set. TCRdb redid the calling of the multiplex PCR reads with MiXCR, one entry per CDR3 protein. The repertoire consists of about 610,000 distinct CDR3 sequences, with roughly 14% occurring once and the leading ten covering 4.3%. Sequences were obtained from blood. All receptors derive from a woman aged 40 to 50 with Graves' ophthalmopathy.

The chain combines TRBV28 with TRBJ2-5; 8 bases agree with TRBD1. The V and J ends lost 6 bases and 2 bases, in that order; junction bases with no gene match: 8. Germline V gene data show CDR1 as MDHEN and CDR2 as SYDVKM. CDR3 size: 15 residues. The CDR3 spells CASRLGTGLQETQYF. DNA for the CDR3: TGTGCCAGCAGGCTCGGGACAGGCTTGCAAGAGACCCAGTACTTC. The variable domain in full, with the rest retrieved from reference TRBV28 and TRBJ2-5, is DVKVTQSSRYLVKRTGEKVFLECVQDMDHENMFWYRQDPGLGLRLIYFSYDVKMKEKGDIPEGYSVSREKKERFSLILESASTNQTSMYLCASRLGTGLQETQYFGPGTRLLVL.

This clonotype was detected ten times or more. This chain connects TRBV19 to TRBJ2-2; perhaps TRBD2 as D (5 bases). The V end lost 3 bases, the J end lost 6 bases, and 14 bases lay between the germline ends. This CDR3 comprises 15 residues. The germline V gene encodes CDR1 LNHDA and CDR2 SQIVND (reference sequence). CDR3 DNA: TGTGCCAGTAGTATGAAACAGTGGGGAGCCGGGGAGCTGTTTTTT. Amino acids: CASSMKQWGAGELFF.

The rearrangement links TRBV5-1 to TRBJ2-2, with D tentatively TRBD2 (5 bases). The CDR3 has 17 amino acids. Germline CDR1 reads SGHRS; CDR2 reads YFSETQ. V was cut by 5 bases and J by 3 bases, with 20 bases left in between. The CDR3 sequence: CASSSELGELYTGELFF. DNA for the CDR3: TGCGCCAGCAGTTCTGAGCTTGGGGAGTTGTACACCGGGGAGCTGTTTTTT.

This clonotype has ten or more counts. The chain combines TRBV4-1 with TRBJ1-3; D uncertain. V was cut by 3 bases and J by 3 bases, with 12 bases left in between. This CDR3 region has 15 residues. Germline-derived CDR1 and CDR2 are MGHRA and YSYEKL. The CDR3 sequence: CASSQARAVGNTIYF. In nucleotides, the CDR3 is TGCGCCAGCAGCCAGGCGCGGGCTGTTGGAAACACCATATATTTT.

This clonotype was detected a few times. The rearrangement uses TRBV6-4 and TRBJ1-2; tentatively, D is TRBD1 (6 bases). Germline CDR1 and CDR2: MRHNA and SNTAGT. The CDR3 contains 15 residues. V gave up 5 bases and J gave up 4 bases, with 17 bases separating them. The CDR3 nucleotides are TGTGCCAGCAGTCGCACCGAGGGGGGGTCCTATGGCTACACCTTC. This codes for CASSRTEGGSYGYTF.

In its sample, this clonotype was seen a few times. The V call is TRBV30, the J call TRBJ2-6; D is undetermined. This CDR3 spans 15 amino acids. CDR1 is GTSNPN, CDR2 SVGIG, per germline (reference sequence). The V and J ends lost 0 bases and 1 base respectively, with 7 bases between them. CDR3: CAWSVIYSGANVLTF. The CDR3 coding sequence is TGTGCCTGGAGTGTTATCTATTCTGGGGCCAACGTCCTGACTTTC.

This clonotype was seen more than once but under ten times. This chain uses TRBV6-1 with TRBJ2-3; unclear D gene. Trimming shortened V by 5 bases and J by 0 bases, and 9 bases separated the two germline ends. Germline-derived CDR1 and CDR2 are MNHNS and SASEGT. The CDR3 sequence is 14 residues long. The CDR3 sequence: CASSRSSSTDTQYF. The CDR3 DNA is TGTGCCAGCAGTCGTAGTTCTAGCACAGATACGCAGTATTTT.

This clonotype was detected ten times or more. This rearrangement joins TRBV12-3 or TRBV12-4 to TRBJ1-2; D is ambiguous. CDR3 size: 13 residues. V was cut by 1 base and J by 4 bases, with 7 bases left in between. The CDR3 here is CASSLGTSYGYTF. The CDR3 nucleotides are TGTGCCAGCAGTTTAGGGACCAGCTATGGCTACACCTTC.

This clonotype occurred a few times. CDR3 loop: CASSQEAQGYGYTF. DNA for the CDR3: TGTGCCAGCAGCCAAGAAGCACAGGGTTATGGCTACACCTTC. The chain carries TRBV3-1 and TRBJ1-2, with D possibly TRBD1 on 6 matching bases. The germline V gene has CDR1 LGHDT and CDR2 YNNKEL (reference sequence). CDR3 length equals 14 residues. V was pared by 0 bases and J by 5 bases, with 10 bases between.

This clonotype has a count of ten or more. Being one base from a much bigger clone, this may be a read error. This rearrangement joins TRBV6-5 to TRBJ1-1; D call uncertain. CDR3 size: 13 residues. V lost 0 bases to trimming and J lost 7 bases, with 9 bases between them. Germline CDR1 MNHEY, CDR2 SVGAGI. CDR3 sequence (DNA): TGTGCCAGCAGTTACTCGTGGGTGGGTGAAGCTTTCTTT. This sequence encodes CASSYSWVGEAFF.

This clonotype has a count of ten or more. V gene TRBV19 combines with J gene TRBJ1-2; 10 bases are a match to TRBD1. V shed 8 bases and J 6 bases; nucleotides not matched to a gene: 6. The CDR3 totals 13 residues. From germline, CDR1 is LNHDA and CDR2 SQIVND (reference sequence). The CDR3 DNA reads as TGTGCCAGTGGACGAGGGACAGGGGATGGCTACACCTTC. Protein product: CASGRGTGDGYTF.

The chain combines TRBV6-5 with TRBJ1-1, with D possibly TRBD1 on 6 matching bases. The V end lost 10 bases, the J end lost 1 base, and 13 bases lay between the germline ends. The CDR3 is 13 amino acids. From germline, CDR1 is MNHEY and CDR2 SVGAGI. The CDR3 coding sequence is TGTGCCACGGTTACGGGACAGAACACTGAAGCTTTCTTT. This gives the protein CATVTGQNTEAFF.

The sample holds many counts of this clonotype. The V gene is TRBV27, the J gene TRBJ1-1, with 12 bases lining up with TRBD1. The CDR3 consists of 16 residues. Germline V lookup: CDR1 MNHEY, CDR2 SMNVEV (reference sequence). Trimming cost V 6 bases and J 1 base; bases outside gene matches: 6. CDR3 sequence (DNA): TGTGCCAGCAGATCAGGGACAGGGGGCGCGAACACTGAAGCTTTCTTT. This translates into CASRSGTGGANTEAFF.

This clonotype was observed at least ten times. The J gene is TRBJ2-5, the V gene TRBV7-8; D is perhaps TRBD1 (6 bases). V dropped 5 bases and J dropped 3 bases, with 19 bases sitting between them. The CDR3 is 16 amino acids. Germline values: CDR1 SGHVS, CDR2 FQNEAQ. The CDR3 spells CASSRNRDTLKETQYF. The CDR3 DNA follows: TGTGCCAGCAGCAGAAACCGGGACACCTTAAAAGAGACCCAGTACTTC.

The sample holds many counts of this clonotype. J is TRBJ2-5 and V is TRBV7-9, with unresolved D. V was cut by 2 bases and J by 4 bases, with 5 bases left in between. Germline CDR1 is SEHNR and CDR2 is FQNEAQ (reference sequence). The CDR3 covers 12 residues. The CDR3 DNA reads as TGTGCCAGCAGCTTAATGCGAGAGACCCAGTACTTC. Residues: CASSLMRETQYF.

This clonotype was detected ten times or more. This rearrangement joins TRBV11-2 to TRBJ2-5, with D unresolved. Germline V lookup: CDR1 SGHAT, CDR2 FQNNGV. CDR3 length: 14 residues. Trimming pared 5 bases from V and 5 bases from J, leaving 15 bases between. The CDR3 here is CASSLQSTRETQYF. DNA for the CDR3: TGTGCCAGCAGCCTACAATCGACGCGGGAGACCCAGTACTTC.

This clonotype occurred many times. V gene TRBV6-5 combines with J gene TRBJ1-1, with D possibly being TRBD1 (5 bases). The CDR3 loop spans 13 amino acids. Germline assignment: CDR1 MNHEY and CDR2 SVGAGI. V was shortened by 7 bases and J by 1 base, with 10 bases between the two germline ends. The CDR3 region is CASNQRGNTEAFF. In nucleotides, the CDR3 is TGTGCCAGCAACCAAAGGGGGAACACTGAAGCTTTCTTT.

This clonotype was counted at least ten times. This chain connects TRBV27 to TRBJ2-7; TRBD1 matches at 8 bases. The germline CDR1 and CDR2 sequences are MNHEY and SMNVEV (reference sequence). V shed 4 bases and J 3 bases; nucleotides not matched to a gene: 2. This CDR3 comprises 13 residues. CDR3 protein: CASSSRGRYEQYF. The CDR3 DNA reads TGTGCCAGCAGTTCCAGGGGGCGCTACGAGCAGTACTTC.

This clonotype has just a few counts. The rearrangement links TRBV5-1 to TRBJ2-7; unclear D gene. V lost 0 bases, J lost 0 bases, and 10 bases lay in between. Per the germline V gene, CDR1 is SGHRS and CDR2 is YFSETQ. The CDR3 is 15 residues long. This chain's CDR3 is CASSLEPGSSYEQYF. Here the CDR3 DNA reads TGCGCCAGCAGCTTGGAGCCAGGAAGCTCCTACGAGCAGTACTTC.

The V gene is TRBV14, the J gene TRBJ2-5, with D perhaps matching TRBD2 (6 bases). V was cut by 3 bases and J by 4 bases, with 12 bases left in between. The CDR3 extends over 14 amino acids. CDR1 is SGHDN, CDR2 FVKESK, per germline. Here the CDR3 reads CASSHYSGGETQYF. CDR3 coding DNA: TGTGCCAGCAGCCATTACTCCGGGGGAGAGACCCAGTACTTC.

The table lists this clonotype with many counts. The genes are TRBV6-5 and TRBJ1-1; possibly TRBD1 for D (6 bases). The CDR3 covers 12 residues. The germline CDR1 and CDR2 sequences are MNHEY and SVGAGI. V was trimmed by 7 bases and J by 8 bases, leaving 14 bases between them. CDR3 in DNA: TGTGCCAGCACTTTCCTACAGGGAGAAGCTTTCTTT. Translation: CASTFLQGEAFF.

This clonotype was seen at least ten times. The rearrangement uses TRBV6-5 and TRBJ2-1, with D unresolved. Germline assignment: CDR1 MNHEY and CDR2 SVGAGI. The length of the CDR3 is 17 residues. Trimming removed 5 bases at V and 3 bases at J, with 20 bases between. CDR3 nucleotides: TGTGCCAGCAGTCTTCTCCCCCGTGCTGATAACTACAATGAGCAGTTCTTC. Translation gives CASSLLPRADNYNEQFF.

This clonotype was picked up a small number of times. The rearrangement links TRBV9 to TRBJ2-5; TRBD1 might be the D (6 bases). The V and J ends lost 1 base and 4 bases respectively, with 14 bases between them. The germline V gene has CDR1 SGDLS and CDR2 YYNGEE. The CDR3 contains 15 residues. The CDR3 is CASSVTGIHRETQYF. The CDR3, as DNA: TGTGCCAGCAGCGTAACAGGGATCCACAGAGAGACCCAGTACTTC.

This chain joins TRBV12-3 or TRBV12-4 and TRBJ2-7; D not resolved. V was trimmed by 5 bases and J by 0 bases, leaving 17 bases between them. The CDR3 has 16 amino acids. CDR3 region: CASSPWGGANSYEQYF. The CDR3 DNA reads as TGTGCCAGCAGTCCATGGGGTGGCGCGAACTCCTACGAGCAGTACTTC.

The chain combines TRBV2 with TRBJ1-1; the D gene is possibly TRBD1 (6 bases). CDR1 SNHLY and CDR2 FYNNEI come from the germline V gene. Trimming stripped 2 bases from V and 1 base from J, with 11 bases between. This CDR3 has 15 residues. The CDR3 spells CASSELGARNTEAFF. In nucleotides, the CDR3 is TGTGCCAGCAGTGAACTGGGGGCGCGGAACACTGAAGCTTTCTTT.

The chain employs TRBV6-1 and TRBJ2-7, with D possibly matching TRBD1 (6 bases). The CDR3 is made up of 14 amino acids. CDR1 MNHNS and CDR2 SASEGT come from the germline V gene. CDR3 protein: CAGSQGSRAYEQYF. CDR3 coding DNA: TGTGCTGGCAGCCAGGGGAGCCGGGCCTACGAGCAGTACTTC.

This clonotype was observed at least ten times. The chain has TRBV29-1 and TRBJ1-2; no clear D gene. Trimming removed 0 bases from V and 6 bases from J, with 11 bases in between. The CDR3 totals 13 residues. Per germline, CDR1 SQVTM and CDR2 ANQGSEA. CDR3 sequence: CSVEERRRDGYTF. CDR3 sequence (DNA): TGCAGCGTTGAAGAACGGCGAAGGGATGGCTACACCTTC.

In its sample, this clonotype was seen many times. V gene TRBV24-1 combines with J gene TRBJ2-7, with D maybe TRBD2 (5 bases). The CDR3 has 13 amino acids. The ends were cut back, 9 bases at V and 2 bases at J, with 13 bases in the middle. The germline CDR1 and CDR2 sequences are KGHDR and SFDVKD. The CDR3 loop reads CATEDWDAYEQYF. CDR3 nucleotide sequence: TGTGCCACCGAGGACTGGGATGCCTACGAGCAGTACTTC.

This clonotype was seen only a few times. J is TRBJ2-7 and V is TRBV29-1; 7 positions agree with TRBD2. CDR1 and CDR2 from the germline V gene are SQVTM and ANQGSEA. V lost 4 bases, J lost 2 bases, and 11 bases stayed unmatched. This CDR3 is 15 amino acids long. Here the CDR3 reads CSVGIGRLAPYEQYF. As DNA, the CDR3 is TGCAGCGTTGGAATTGGTCGACTAGCCCCCTACGAGCAGTACTTC.

This chain links TRBV19 with TRBJ2-7, with 9 bases matching TRBD2. CDR1 and CDR2 (germline): LNHDA, SQIVND (reference sequence). The CDR3 spans 14 residues. J gave up 0 bases and V 8 bases, and 5 bases lay outside the gene matches. The chain's CDR3 is CASRLAASSYEQYF. The CDR3 nucleotides read TGTGCCAGTCGACTAGCGGCCAGCTCCTACGAGCAGTACTTC. The complete variable domain, with remaining parts taken from reference TRBV19 and TRBJ2-7, reads DGGITQSPKYLFRKEGQNVTLSCEQNLNHDAMYWYRQDPGQGLRLIYYSQIVNDFQKGDIAEGYSVSREKKESFPLTVTSAQKNPTAFYLCASRLAASSYEQYFGPGTRLTVT.

The CDR3 DNA reads TGTGCCAGCAGTTACAAGCTAGCCCTTTACACCGGGGAGCTGTTTTTT. This sequence encodes CASSYKLALYTGELFF. The rearrangement uses TRBV6-2 or TRBV6-3 and TRBJ2-2; TRBD2 might be the D (5 bases). Trimming removed 2 bases from V and 3 bases from J, with 13 bases in between. Germline V gives CDR1 MNHEY, CDR2 SVGEGT. This CDR3 region has 16 residues.